These T cell receptor beta chains were read from a single sample in a study of radiotherapy plus CTLA-4 blockade in lung cancer. The protocol was immunoSEQ multiplex PCR, while the TCRdb copy is restricted to in-frame clones and leaves out a portion. The sample lists fewer than 90,000 clones, roughly 87% occurring once. Sample: peripheral blood, taken from a patient treated with radiotherapy plus ipilimumab. Source of these receptors: a human donor with non-small cell lung cancer who had stable disease on radiotherapy plus ipilimumab. Each CDR3 is given with its conserved first and last residue. A D gene is named only where the DNA matches it firmly. Clone size appears in some rows only: once, few, many, or a class for an expanded clone.

v_call: TRBV19
j_call: TRBJ2-3
clone_size: -
d_call: TRBD1
cdr3_aa: CASSIGGTGESDTQYF
cdr3_nt: TGTGCCAGTAGTATTGGCGGGACAGGGGAGTCAGATACGCAGTATTTT

v_call: TRBV5-1
j_call: TRBJ2-1
clone_size: -
d_call: TRBD2
cdr3_aa: CASSLVGLAGDNEQFF
cdr3_nt: TGCGCCAGCAGCTTGGTAGGACTAGCGGGAGACAATGAGCAGTTCTTC

v_call: TRBV11-2
j_call: TRBJ2-2
clone_size: -
d_call: TRBD2
cdr3_aa: CASSLRSSGHLLGTGELFF
cdr3_nt: TGTGCCAGCAGCTTACGTTCTAGCGGCCATCTCCTGGGCACCGGGGAGCTGTTTTTT

v_call: TRBV28
j_call: TRBJ2-7
clone_size: few
d_call: -
cdr3_aa: CASRHRDTFYEQYF
cdr3_nt: TGTGCCAGCAGACATAGGGACACCTTCTACGAGCAGTACTTC

v_call: TRBV6-9
j_call: TRBJ1-6
clone_size: -
d_call: -
cdr3_aa: CASRTFGCRDSPLHF
cdr3_nt: TGTGCCAGCCGTACCTTTGGCTGTAGGGATTCACCCCTCCACTTT

v_call: TRBV11-2
j_call: TRBJ1-6
clone_size: -
d_call: TRBD1
cdr3_aa: CASSRTGVSYNSPLHF
cdr3_nt: TGTGCCAGCAGCAGGACAGGCGTCTCCTATAATTCACCCCTCCACTTT

v_call: TRBV11-2
j_call: TRBJ2-1
clone_size: -
d_call: -
cdr3_aa: CASSLDGLEGRYEQFF
cdr3_nt: TGTGCCAGCAGCTTAGACGGCCTAGAGGGGAGGTATGAGCAGTTCTTC

v_call: TRBV5-1
j_call: TRBJ2-3
clone_size: once
d_call: TRBD1
cdr3_aa: CASSPGQVSTDTQYF
cdr3_nt: TGCGCCAGCAGCCCGGGACAGGTTTCAACAGATACGCAGTATTTT

v_call: TRBV6-4
j_call: TRBJ2-3
clone_size: few
d_call: TRBD1
cdr3_aa: CASSEKGATDTQYF
cdr3_nt: TGTGCCAGCAGTGAGAAGGGGGCAACAGATACGCAGTATTTT

v_call: TRBV2
j_call: TRBJ1-3
clone_size: -
d_call: -
cdr3_aa: CASRGYLSGLGNTIYF
cdr3_nt: TGTGCCAGCAGGGGGTACTTATCAGGGCTCGGAAACACCATATATTTT

v_call: TRBV6-5
j_call: TRBJ2-2
clone_size: -
d_call: -
cdr3_aa: CASKKSGGELFF
cdr3_nt: TGTGCCAGCAAAAAGTCCGGGGGGGAGCTGTTTTTT

v_call: TRBV19
j_call: TRBJ1-5
clone_size: -
d_call: -
cdr3_aa: CASSPRQVGDQPQHF
cdr3_nt: TGTGCCAGTAGTCCCCGACAGGTGGGGGATCAGCCCCAGCATTTT

v_call: TRBV10-2
j_call: TRBJ2-3
clone_size: -
d_call: TRBD2
cdr3_aa: CASRGTSGHSTDTQYF
cdr3_nt: TGCGCCAGCAGGGGGACTAGCGGACATAGCACAGATACGCAGTATTTT

v_call: TRBV10-2
j_call: TRBJ2-7
clone_size: -
d_call: TRBD1
cdr3_aa: CASSVGTGVYEQYF
cdr3_nt: TGCGCCAGCAGTGTGGGGACAGGCGTCTACGAGCAGTACTTC

v_call: TRBV27
j_call: TRBJ1-5
clone_size: -
d_call: -
cdr3_aa: CASSLRAVNQPQHF
cdr3_nt: TGTGCCAGCAGTTTGAGGGCAGTAAATCAGCCCCAGCATTTT

v_call: TRBV7-5
j_call: TRBJ2-1
clone_size: -
d_call: -
cdr3_aa: CARSLWGQGYEQFF
cdr3_nt: TGTGCCAGAAGCCTCTGGGGGCAGGGCTATGAGCAGTTCTTC

v_call: TRBV27
j_call: TRBJ2-1
clone_size: -
d_call: -
cdr3_aa: CASSSVVSSYNEQFF
cdr3_nt: TGTGCCAGCAGTTCGGTAGTTAGCTCCTACAATGAGCAGTTCTTC

v_call: TRBV5-1
j_call: TRBJ1-1
clone_size: -
d_call: TRBD1
cdr3_aa: CASSADRGGNTEAFF
cdr3_nt: TGCGCCAGCAGCGCCGACAGGGGCGGGAACACTGAAGCTTTCTTT

v_call: TRBV18
j_call: TRBJ1-4
clone_size: -
d_call: -
cdr3_aa: CASSPPPEGEKLFF
cdr3_nt: TGTGCCAGCTCACCACCCCCCGAGGGTGAAAAACTGTTTTTT

v_call: TRBV2
j_call: TRBJ2-2
clone_size: -
d_call: -
cdr3_aa: CASVFGRANTGELFF
cdr3_nt: TGTGCCAGCGTATTCGGTCGCGCGAACACCGGGGAGCTGTTTTTT

v_call: TRBV27
j_call: TRBJ2-7
clone_size: -
d_call: TRBD2
cdr3_aa: CASVEAGSPNEQYF
cdr3_nt: TGTGCCAGCGTTGAAGCGGGAAGTCCGAACGAGCAGTACTTC

v_call: TRBV6-5
j_call: TRBJ2-5
clone_size: -
d_call: -
cdr3_aa: CASRILGDQETQYF
cdr3_nt: TGTGCCAGCAGGATCCTCGGGGATCAAGAGACCCAGTACTTC

v_call: TRBV19
j_call: TRBJ1-2
clone_size: -
d_call: -
cdr3_aa: CASSIDERGYGYTF
cdr3_nt: TGTGCCAGTAGTATAGACGAGCGGGGCTATGGCTACACCTTC

v_call: TRBV30
j_call: TRBJ1-5
clone_size: -
d_call: -
cdr3_aa: CAWSEGLDQPQHF
cdr3_nt: TGTGCCTGGAGTGAGGGTTTGGATCAGCCCCAGCATTTT

v_call: TRBV6-4
j_call: TRBJ1-6
clone_size: -
d_call: -
cdr3_aa: CASSDLRQGNSPLHF
cdr3_nt: TGTGCCAGCAGTGACTTGCGGCAGGGGAATTCACCCCTCCACTTT

v_call: TRBV7-3
j_call: TRBJ2-3
clone_size: -
d_call: TRBD1
cdr3_aa: CASSLRVGTGADTQYF
cdr3_nt: TGTGCCAGCAGCTTACGGGTAGGGACAGGGGCAGATACGCAGTATTTT

v_call: TRBV7-6
j_call: TRBJ2-1
clone_size: once
d_call: TRBD2
cdr3_aa: CASSRYGLAAIPVGNEQFF
cdr3_nt: TGTGCCAGCAGTCGTTATGGACTAGCGGCCATCCCAGTGGGCAATGAGCAGTTCTTC

v_call: TRBV9
j_call: TRBJ2-2
clone_size: -
d_call: TRBD2
cdr3_aa: CANTSARNTGELFF
cdr3_nt: TGTGCCAACACTAGCGCCCGGAACACCGGGGAGCTGTTTTTT

v_call: TRBV28
j_call: TRBJ2-7
clone_size: -
d_call: TRBD2
cdr3_aa: CASSIGLAGNEQYF
cdr3_nt: TGTGCCAGCAGTATTGGACTAGCGGGGAACGAGCAGTACTTC

v_call: TRBV4-1
j_call: TRBJ1-2
clone_size: -
d_call: -
cdr3_aa: CASSQQGVQGGYGFTF
cdr3_nt: TGCGCCAGCAGCCAGCAAGGGGTTCAGGGTGGATATGGCTTCACCTTC

v_call: TRBV13
j_call: TRBJ2-2
clone_size: -
d_call: -
cdr3_aa: CASTHTNTGELFF
cdr3_nt: TGTGCCAGCACCCATACGAACACCGGGGAGCTGTTTTTT

v_call: TRBV19
j_call: TRBJ2-2
clone_size: -
d_call: TRBD2
cdr3_aa: CASKGAGGGNTGELFF
cdr3_nt: TGTGCCAGTAAAGGTGCGGGAGGGGGCAACACCGGGGAGCTGTTTTTT

v_call: TRBV25-1
j_call: TRBJ2-5
clone_size: -
d_call: TRBD1
cdr3_aa: CASSPPGTGSETQYF
cdr3_nt: TGTGCCAGCAGTCCACCCGGGACAGGGTCGGAGACCCAGTACTTC

v_call: TRBV9
j_call: TRBJ2-7
clone_size: once
d_call: -
cdr3_aa: CASSINPTSGNEQYF
cdr3_nt: TGTGCCAGCAGCATCAACCCGACTAGTGGGAACGAGCAGTACTTC

v_call: TRBV28
j_call: TRBJ2-1
clone_size: -
d_call: TRBD2
cdr3_aa: CASSLFGTSSYNEQFF
cdr3_nt: TGTGCCAGCAGTTTATTCGGGACTAGCAGCTACAATGAGCAGTTCTTC

v_call: TRBV27
j_call: TRBJ2-7
clone_size: -
d_call: TRBD1
cdr3_aa: CASRGTGSYEQYF
cdr3_nt: TGTGCCAGCAGGGGGACAGGGAGTTACGAGCAGTACTTC

v_call: TRBV19
j_call: TRBJ1-5
clone_size: -
d_call: TRBD1
cdr3_aa: CASRDPTGGNQPQHF
cdr3_nt: TGTGCCAGTAGAGACCCGACAGGGGGGAATCAGCCCCAGCATTTT

v_call: TRBV15
j_call: TRBJ2-7
clone_size: -
d_call: -
cdr3_aa: CATSASGASYEQYF
cdr3_nt: TGTGCCACCAGCGCCTCGGGGGCGTCCTACGAGCAGTACTTC

v_call: TRBV29-1
j_call: TRBJ2-1
clone_size: -
d_call: TRBD2
cdr3_aa: CSSIVPSGYNEQFF
cdr3_nt: TGCAGCTCCATTGTCCCTAGCGGGTACAATGAGCAGTTCTTC

v_call: TRBV7-9
j_call: TRBJ1-6
clone_size: -
d_call: -
cdr3_aa: CASSGRAANSPLHF
cdr3_nt: TGTGCCAGCAGCGGTCGAGCGGCTAATTCACCCCTCCACTTT

v_call: TRBV9
j_call: TRBJ2-7
clone_size: -
d_call: -
cdr3_aa: CASSVGGLSYEQYF
cdr3_nt: TGTGCCAGCAGCGTAGGAGGCCTCTCCTACGAGCAGTACTTC

v_call: TRBV27
j_call: TRBJ2-2
clone_size: -
d_call: -
cdr3_aa: CASSLGGTGELFF
cdr3_nt: TGTGCCAGCAGTTTGGGGGGCACCGGGGAGCTGTTTTTT

v_call: TRBV10-1
j_call: TRBJ2-3
clone_size: few
d_call: -
cdr3_aa: CASSDQMGYTDTQYF
cdr3_nt: TGCGCCAGCAGTGACCAAATGGGCTACACAGATACGCAGTATTTT

v_call: TRBV27
j_call: TRBJ1-2
clone_size: -
d_call: -
cdr3_aa: CASSLSGDYGYTF
cdr3_nt: TGTGCCAGCAGTTTATCTGGGGATTATGGCTACACCTTC

v_call: TRBV5-4
j_call: TRBJ2-7
clone_size: -
d_call: TRBD1
cdr3_aa: CASSLTGTGEYEQYF
cdr3_nt: TGTGCCAGCAGCTTGACCGGGACAGGGGAGTACGAGCAGTACTTC

v_call: TRBV15
j_call: TRBJ1-5
clone_size: -
d_call: TRBD1
cdr3_aa: CATTDRTGHQPQHF
cdr3_nt: TGTGCCACCACCGATCGGACAGGGCACCAGCCCCAGCATTTT

v_call: TRBV9
j_call: TRBJ1-1
clone_size: -
d_call: -
cdr3_aa: CASSFSGEGTEAFF
cdr3_nt: TGTGCCAGCAGCTTCTCAGGGGAGGGCACTGAAGCTTTCTTT

v_call: TRBV2
j_call: TRBJ1-3
clone_size: -
d_call: TRBD1
cdr3_aa: CASSQRSGGENTIYF
cdr3_nt: TGTGCCAGCAGTCAGAGGTCAGGGGGCGAAAACACCATATATTTT

v_call: TRBV4-1
j_call: TRBJ2-3
clone_size: -
d_call: TRBD2
cdr3_aa: CASSQPGLAIGADTQYF
cdr3_nt: TGCGCCAGCAGCCAGCCGGGACTAGCGATTGGCGCAGATACGCAGTATTTT

v_call: TRBV11-1
j_call: TRBJ2-3
clone_size: -
d_call: -
cdr3_aa: CASSAPGRLSTDTQYF
cdr3_nt: TGTGCCAGCAGCGCCCCCGGACGGCTTTCGACAGATACGCAGTATTTT

v_call: TRBV6-5
j_call: TRBJ1-5
clone_size: -
d_call: TRBD1
cdr3_aa: CASSPTGISNQPQHF
cdr3_nt: TGTGCCAGCAGTCCGACAGGGATAAGCAATCAGCCCCAGCATTTT

v_call: TRBV5-1
j_call: TRBJ1-1
clone_size: -
d_call: -
cdr3_aa: CASSLERGLNTEAFF
cdr3_nt: TGCGCCAGCAGCTTGGAACGGGGTTTAAACACTGAAGCTTTCTTT